This T cell receptor (beta chain) was captured in a study of T cell responses to AZD1222 COVID-19 vaccine. The method was immunoSEQ multiplex PCR; TCRdb's version includes in-frame clones alone and lacks a portion of them. The sample includes more than 95,000 clones, approximately 93% of them seen just once. General study findings and limits: White British ancestry dominated among donors, who included more females, and clonal diversity was possibly underestimated. Spike-specific TCR breadth and depth rose after two AZD1222 doses. Spike as a whole was targeted by vaccine-associated CD4 TCRs, dominant at 160-218 and 743-854.

Regarding this clone: Its antigen is still unknown.

The CDR3 covers 15 residues. Per germline, CDR1 SGHDT and CDR2 YYEEEE. Trimming took 5 bases from V and 7 from J, leaving 22 bases between them. The rearrangement links TRBV5-6 to TRBJ2-7; the D gene is possibly TRBD1 (6 bases). This receptor was identified in an adult in good health. Material: peripheral blood, obtained on day 0 of AZD1222 vaccination. The CDR3 DNA follows: TGTGCCAGCAGGGAGAGAGGGACACTGTCTAGGGAGCAGTACTTC. It specifies CASRERGTLSREQYF.